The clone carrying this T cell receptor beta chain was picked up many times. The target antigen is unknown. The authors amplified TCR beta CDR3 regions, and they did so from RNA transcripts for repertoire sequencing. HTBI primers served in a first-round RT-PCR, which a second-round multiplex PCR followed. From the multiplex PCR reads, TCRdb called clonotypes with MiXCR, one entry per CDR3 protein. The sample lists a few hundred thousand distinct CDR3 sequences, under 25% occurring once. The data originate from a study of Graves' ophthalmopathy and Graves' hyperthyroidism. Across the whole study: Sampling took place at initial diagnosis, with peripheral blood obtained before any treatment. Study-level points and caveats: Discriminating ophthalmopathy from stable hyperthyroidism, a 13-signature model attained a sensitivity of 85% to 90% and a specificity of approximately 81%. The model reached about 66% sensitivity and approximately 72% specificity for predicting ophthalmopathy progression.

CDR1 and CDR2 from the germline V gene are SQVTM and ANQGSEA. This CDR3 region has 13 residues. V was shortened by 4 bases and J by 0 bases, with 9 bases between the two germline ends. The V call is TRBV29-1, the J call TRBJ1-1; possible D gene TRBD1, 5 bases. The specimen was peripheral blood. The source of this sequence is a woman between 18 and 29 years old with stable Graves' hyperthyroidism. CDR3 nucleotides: TGCAGCGTTGCCCAGGGTATGAACACTGAAGCTTTCTTT. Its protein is CSVAQGMNTEAFF. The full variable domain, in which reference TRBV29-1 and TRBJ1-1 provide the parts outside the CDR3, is SAVISQKPSRDICQRGTSLTIQCQVDSQVTMMFWYRQQPGQSLTLIATANQGSEATYESGFVIDKFPISRPNLTFSTLTVSNMSPEDSSIYLCSVAQGMNTEAFFGQGTRLTVV.